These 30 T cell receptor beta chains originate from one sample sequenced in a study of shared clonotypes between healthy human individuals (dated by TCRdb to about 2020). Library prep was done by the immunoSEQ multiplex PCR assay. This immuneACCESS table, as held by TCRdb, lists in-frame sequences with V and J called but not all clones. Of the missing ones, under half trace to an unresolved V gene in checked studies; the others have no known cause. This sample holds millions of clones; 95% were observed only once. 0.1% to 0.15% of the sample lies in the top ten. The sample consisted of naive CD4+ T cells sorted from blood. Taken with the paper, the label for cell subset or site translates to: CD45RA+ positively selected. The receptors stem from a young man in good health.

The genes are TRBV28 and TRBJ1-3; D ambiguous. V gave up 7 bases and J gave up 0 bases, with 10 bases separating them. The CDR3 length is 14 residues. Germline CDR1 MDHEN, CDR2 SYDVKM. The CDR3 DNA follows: TGTGCCAGCACCAATGTCCTCTCTGGAAACACCATATATTTT. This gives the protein CASTNVLSGNTIYF.

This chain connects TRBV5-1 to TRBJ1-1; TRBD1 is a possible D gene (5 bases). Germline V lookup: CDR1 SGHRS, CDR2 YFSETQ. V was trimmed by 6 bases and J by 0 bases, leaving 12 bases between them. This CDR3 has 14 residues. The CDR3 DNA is TGCGCCAGCACTCTAAGGGGACTGAACACTGAAGCTTTCTTT. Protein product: CASTLRGLNTEAFF.

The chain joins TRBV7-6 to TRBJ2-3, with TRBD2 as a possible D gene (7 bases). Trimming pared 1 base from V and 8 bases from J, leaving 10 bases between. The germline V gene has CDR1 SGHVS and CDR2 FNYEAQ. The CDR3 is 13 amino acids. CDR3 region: CASSLEGGGTQYF. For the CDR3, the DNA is TGTGCCAGCAGCTTAGAAGGGGGGGGTACGCAGTATTTT.

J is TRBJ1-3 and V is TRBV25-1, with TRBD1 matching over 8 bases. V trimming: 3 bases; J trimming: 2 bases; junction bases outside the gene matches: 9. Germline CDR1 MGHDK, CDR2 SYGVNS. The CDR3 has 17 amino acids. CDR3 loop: CASSDPPGRGPGNTIYF. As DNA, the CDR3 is TGTGCCAGCAGTGACCCCCCGGGCAGGGGGCCTGGAAACACCATATATTTT.

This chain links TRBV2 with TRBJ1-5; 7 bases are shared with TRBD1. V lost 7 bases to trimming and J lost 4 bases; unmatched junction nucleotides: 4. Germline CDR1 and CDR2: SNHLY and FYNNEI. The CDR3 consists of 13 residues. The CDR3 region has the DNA TGTGCCAGCACCAAACAGGGGAATCAGCCCCAGCATTTT. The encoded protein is CASTKQGNQPQHF.

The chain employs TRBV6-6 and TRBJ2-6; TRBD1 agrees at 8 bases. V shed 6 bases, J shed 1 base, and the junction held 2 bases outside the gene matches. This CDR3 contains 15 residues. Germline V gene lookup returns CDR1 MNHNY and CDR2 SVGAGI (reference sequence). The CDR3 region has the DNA TGTGCCAGCAGGGACAGGGAGTCTGGGGCCAACGTCCTGACTTTC. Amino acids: CASRDRESGANVLTF.

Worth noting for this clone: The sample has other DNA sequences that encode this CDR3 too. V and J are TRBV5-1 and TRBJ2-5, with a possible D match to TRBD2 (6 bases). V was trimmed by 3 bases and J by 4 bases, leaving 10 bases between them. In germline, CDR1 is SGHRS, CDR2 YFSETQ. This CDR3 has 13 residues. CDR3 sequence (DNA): TGCGCCAGCAGCTCACTAGCAGGAGAGACCCAGTACTTC. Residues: CASSSLAGETQYF.

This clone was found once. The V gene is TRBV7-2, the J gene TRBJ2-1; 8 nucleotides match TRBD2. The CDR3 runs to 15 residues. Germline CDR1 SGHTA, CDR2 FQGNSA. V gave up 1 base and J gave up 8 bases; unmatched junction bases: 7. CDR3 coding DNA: TGTGCCAGCAGCTTAGAAGCGGGAGTGAGCGATGAGCAGTTCTTC. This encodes CASSLEAGVSDEQFF.

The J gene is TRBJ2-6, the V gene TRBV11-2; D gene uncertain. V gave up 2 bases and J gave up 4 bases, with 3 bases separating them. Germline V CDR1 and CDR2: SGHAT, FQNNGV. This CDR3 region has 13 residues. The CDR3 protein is CASSLQGANVLTF. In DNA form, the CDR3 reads TGTGCCAGCAGCTTACAGGGGGCCAACGTCCTGACTTTC.

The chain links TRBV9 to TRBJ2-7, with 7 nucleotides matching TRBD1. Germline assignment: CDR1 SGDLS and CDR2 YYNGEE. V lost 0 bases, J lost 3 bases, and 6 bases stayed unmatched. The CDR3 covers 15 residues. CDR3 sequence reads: CASSVGQGPHYEQYF. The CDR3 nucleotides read TGTGCCAGCAGCGTAGGACAGGGTCCCCACTACGAGCAGTACTTC. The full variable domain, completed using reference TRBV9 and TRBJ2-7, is DSGVTQTPKHLITATGQRVTLRCSPRSGDLSVYWYQQSLDQGLQFLIQYYNGEERAKGNILERFSAQQFPDLHSELNLSSLELGDSALYFCASSVGQGPHYEQYFGPGTRLTVT.

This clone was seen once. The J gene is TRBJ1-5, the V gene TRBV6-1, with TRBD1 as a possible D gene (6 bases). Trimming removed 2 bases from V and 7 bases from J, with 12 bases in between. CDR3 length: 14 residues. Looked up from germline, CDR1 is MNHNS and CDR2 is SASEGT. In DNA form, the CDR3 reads TGTGCCAGCAGTGAAATTGGGGGCATCCAGCCCCAGCATTTT. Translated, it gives CASSEIGGIQPQHF.

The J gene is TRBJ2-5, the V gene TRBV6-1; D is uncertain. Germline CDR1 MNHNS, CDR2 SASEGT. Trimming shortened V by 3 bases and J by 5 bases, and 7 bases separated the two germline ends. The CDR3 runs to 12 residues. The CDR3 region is CASSETVETQYF. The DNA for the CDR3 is TGTGCCAGCAGTGAGACCGTCGAGACCCAGTACTTC.

In DNA form, the CDR3 reads TGTGCCTGGAGTAGTAGAGGGACAGGGATGGATGGCTACACCTTC. It specifies CAWSSRGTGMDGYTF. The chain joins TRBV30 to TRBJ1-2; 9 bases are shared with TRBD1. The ends lost 2 bases at V and 6 bases at J; junction bases unmatched: 10. The CDR3 has 15 residues. CDR1 is GTSNPN, CDR2 SVGIG, per germline (reference sequence).

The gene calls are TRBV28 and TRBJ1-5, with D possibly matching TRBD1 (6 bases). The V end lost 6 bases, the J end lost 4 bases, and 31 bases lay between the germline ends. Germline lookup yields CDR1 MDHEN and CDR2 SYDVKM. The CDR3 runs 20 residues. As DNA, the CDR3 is TGTGCCAGCAGCGGGGCCGGAAAATTGGGGGCGGATAAATCTAATCAGCCCCAGCATTTT. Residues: CASSGAGKLGADKSNQPQHF.

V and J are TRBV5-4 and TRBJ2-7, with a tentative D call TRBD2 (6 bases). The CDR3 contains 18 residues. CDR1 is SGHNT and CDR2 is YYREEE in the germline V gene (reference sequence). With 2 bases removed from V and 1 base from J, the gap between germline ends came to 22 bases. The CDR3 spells CASSFRRDGRRGSYEQYF. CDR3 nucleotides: TGTGCCAGCAGCTTCCGGAGGGACGGGAGACGGGGTTCCTACGAGCAGTACTTC.

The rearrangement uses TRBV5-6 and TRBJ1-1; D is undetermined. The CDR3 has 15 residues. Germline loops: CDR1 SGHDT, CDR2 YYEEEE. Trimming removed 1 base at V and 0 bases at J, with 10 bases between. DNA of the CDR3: TGTGCCAGCAGCTTGCGTCAGACCATGAACACTGAAGCTTTCTTT. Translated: CASSLRQTMNTEAFF.

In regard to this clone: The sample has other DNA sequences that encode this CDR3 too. CDR3 bases: TGTGCCAGCAGCTTTAGCGGCAACACTGAAGCTTTCTTT. Its translation: CASSFSGNTEAFF. The chain uses TRBV7-9 and TRBJ1-1; D remains ambiguous. The CDR3 runs 13 residues. Germline assignment: CDR1 SEHNR and CDR2 FQNEAQ (reference sequence). The V and J ends lost 3 bases and 2 bases respectively, with 7 bases between them.

CDR3 in amino acids: CASSAVPREQYF. In DNA, the CDR3 is TGTGCCAGTAGCGCCGTTCCTCGCGAGCAGTACTTC. This chain joins TRBV19 and TRBJ2-7, with D unresolved. The CDR3 runs 12 residues. The V and J ends lost 6 bases and 6 bases respectively, with 12 bases between them. Germline CDR1 and CDR2: LNHDA and SQIVND (reference sequence).

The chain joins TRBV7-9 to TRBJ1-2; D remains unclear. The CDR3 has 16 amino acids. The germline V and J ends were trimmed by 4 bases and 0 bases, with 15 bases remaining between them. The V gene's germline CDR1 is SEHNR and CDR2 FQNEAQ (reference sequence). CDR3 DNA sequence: TGTGCCAGCAGCTCTTTGACGCCAGTCTCTAACTATGGCTACACCTTC. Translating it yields CASSSLTPVSNYGYTF.

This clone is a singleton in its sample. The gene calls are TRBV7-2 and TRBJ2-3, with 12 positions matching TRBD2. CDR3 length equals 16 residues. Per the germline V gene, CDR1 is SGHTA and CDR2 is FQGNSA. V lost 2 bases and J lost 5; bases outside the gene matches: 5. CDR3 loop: CASSLRTSGTRDTQYF. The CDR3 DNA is TGTGCCAGCAGCTTACGGACTAGCGGGACCAGAGATACGCAGTATTTT.

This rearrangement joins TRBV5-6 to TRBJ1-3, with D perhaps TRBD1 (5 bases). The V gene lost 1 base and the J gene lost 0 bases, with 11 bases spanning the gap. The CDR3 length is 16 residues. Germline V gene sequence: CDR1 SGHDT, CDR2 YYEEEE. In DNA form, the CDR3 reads TGTGCCAGCAGCTTGAGGACACTGTTCTCTGGAAACACCATATATTTT. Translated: CASSLRTLFSGNTIYF.

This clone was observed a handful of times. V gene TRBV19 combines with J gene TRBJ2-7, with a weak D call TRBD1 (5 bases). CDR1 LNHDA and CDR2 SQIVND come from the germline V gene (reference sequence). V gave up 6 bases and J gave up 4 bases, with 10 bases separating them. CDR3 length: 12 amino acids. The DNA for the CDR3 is TGTGCCAGTAGCGCTTCAGGGTACGAGCAGTACTTC. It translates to CASSASGYEQYF.

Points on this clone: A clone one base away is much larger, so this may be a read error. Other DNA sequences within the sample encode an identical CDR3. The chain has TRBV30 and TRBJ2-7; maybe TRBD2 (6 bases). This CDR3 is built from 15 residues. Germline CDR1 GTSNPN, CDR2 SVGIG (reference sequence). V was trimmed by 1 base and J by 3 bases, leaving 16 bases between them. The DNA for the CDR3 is TGTGCCTGGAGTGGCCGCGGGACCGGGAGCTACGAGCAGTACTTC. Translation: CAWSGRGTGSYEQYF.

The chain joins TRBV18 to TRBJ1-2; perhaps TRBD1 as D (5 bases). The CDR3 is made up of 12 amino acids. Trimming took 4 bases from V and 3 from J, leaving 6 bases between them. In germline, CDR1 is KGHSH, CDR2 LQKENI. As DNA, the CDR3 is TGTGCCAGCTCACGGGACGACTATGGCTACACCTTC. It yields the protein CASSRDDYGYTF.

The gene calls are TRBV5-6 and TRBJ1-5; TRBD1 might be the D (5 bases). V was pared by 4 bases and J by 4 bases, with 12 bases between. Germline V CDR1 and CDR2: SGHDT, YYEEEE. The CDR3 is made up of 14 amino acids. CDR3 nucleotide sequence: TGTGCCAGCAGCCCCCGGGGGAGAAATCAGCCCCAGCATTTT. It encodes CASSPRGRNQPQHF.

The CDR3 DNA is TGTGCCAGCAGCTTCAGCGGGGGGGAAGTGGGAGAGCAGTACTTC. It translates to CASSFSGGEVGEQYF. J is TRBJ2-7 and V is TRBV11-2; 10 bases line up with TRBD2. The CDR3 totals 15 residues. With V trimmed by 3 bases and J by 7 bases, 9 bases remained unmatched. Germline V gives CDR1 SGHAT, CDR2 FQNNGV.

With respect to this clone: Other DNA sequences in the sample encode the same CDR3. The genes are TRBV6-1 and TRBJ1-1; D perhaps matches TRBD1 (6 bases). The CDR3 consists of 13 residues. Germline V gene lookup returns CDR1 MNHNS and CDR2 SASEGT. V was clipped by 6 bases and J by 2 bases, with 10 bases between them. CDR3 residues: CASRTGLNTEAFF. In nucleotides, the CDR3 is TGTGCCAGCAGGACAGGTTTAAACACTGAAGCTTTCTTT.

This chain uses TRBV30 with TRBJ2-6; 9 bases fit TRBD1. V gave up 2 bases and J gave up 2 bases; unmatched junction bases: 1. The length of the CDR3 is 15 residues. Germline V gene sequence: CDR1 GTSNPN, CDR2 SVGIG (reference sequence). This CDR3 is CAWSRQGAGANVLTF. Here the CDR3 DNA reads TGTGCCTGGAGTAGACAGGGGGCTGGGGCCAACGTCCTGACTTTC.

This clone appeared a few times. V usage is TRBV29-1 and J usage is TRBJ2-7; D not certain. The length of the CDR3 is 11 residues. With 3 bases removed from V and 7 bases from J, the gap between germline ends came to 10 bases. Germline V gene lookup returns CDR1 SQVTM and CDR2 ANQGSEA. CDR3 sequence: CSVDGVGEQYF. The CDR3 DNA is TGCAGCGTTGATGGTGTAGGGGAGCAGTACTTC.

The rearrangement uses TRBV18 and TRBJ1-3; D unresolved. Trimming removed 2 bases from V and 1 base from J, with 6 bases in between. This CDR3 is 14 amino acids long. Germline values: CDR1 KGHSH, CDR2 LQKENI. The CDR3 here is CASSPRESGNTIYF. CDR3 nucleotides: TGTGCCAGCTCACCAAGAGAGTCTGGAAACACCATATATTTT.